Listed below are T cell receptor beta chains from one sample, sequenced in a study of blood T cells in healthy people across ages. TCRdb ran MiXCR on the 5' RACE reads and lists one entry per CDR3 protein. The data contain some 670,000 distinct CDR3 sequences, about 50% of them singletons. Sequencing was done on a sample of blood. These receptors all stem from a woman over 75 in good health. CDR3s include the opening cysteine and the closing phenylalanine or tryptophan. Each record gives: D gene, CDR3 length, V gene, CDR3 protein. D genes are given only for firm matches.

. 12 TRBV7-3 CASSPQGGSYTF
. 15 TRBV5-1 CASSFPQGPEETQYF
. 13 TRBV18 CASSDGRTYEQYF
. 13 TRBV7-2 CASSQALNTAAFF
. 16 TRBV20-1 CSAQDRVGGGYNEQFF
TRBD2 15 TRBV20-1 CSAKGLAGVKDTQYF
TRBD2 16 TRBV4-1 CASGQGTSGSIYEQYF
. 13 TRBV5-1 CASSLPGYDEQFF
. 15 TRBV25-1 CASRDGHYSNQPQHF
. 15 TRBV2 CASSWDSTSNQPQHF
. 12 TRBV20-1 CSARGQGGTQYF
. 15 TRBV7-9 CASSLATGPDNEQFF
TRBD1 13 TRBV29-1 CSAQGALNSPLHF
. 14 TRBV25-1 CASSPTGGGNTIYF
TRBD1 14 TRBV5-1 CASSQTGPIDTQYF
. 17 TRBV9 CASSVRVEESPYNEQFF
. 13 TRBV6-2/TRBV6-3 CACKRPFQETQYF
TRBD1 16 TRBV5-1 CASSLARQGQAYTQYF
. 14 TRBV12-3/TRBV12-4 CASSLRQFNEKLFF
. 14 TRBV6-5 CASSYSARNYGYTF
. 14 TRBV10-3 CAISPMAAKNEQFF
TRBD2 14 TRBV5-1 CASSFGTSWNEQYF
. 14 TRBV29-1 CSVDVGYRGHEQYF
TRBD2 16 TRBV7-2 CASSLVLGLAGGEQYF
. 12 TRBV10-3 CAISEAGNEQFF
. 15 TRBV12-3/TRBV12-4 CASSWNRDSGNTIYF
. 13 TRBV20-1 CSIQGLSNQPQHF
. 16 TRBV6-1 CASSVNFQQLNTEAFF
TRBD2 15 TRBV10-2 CASSEWASGNDEQFF
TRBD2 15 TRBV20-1 CSARDAGGQADTQYF
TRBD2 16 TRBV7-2 CASSPDGLARTDTQYF
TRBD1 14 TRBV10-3 CAISRTGQERGYTF
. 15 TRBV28 CASTQSRVSYNEQFF
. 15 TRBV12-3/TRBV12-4 CASSAPGRKGYEQYF
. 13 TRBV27 CASSLSAGNEQFF
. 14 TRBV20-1 CPPPAGSFHYGYTF
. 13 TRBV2 CASSAAVGNEQFF
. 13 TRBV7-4 CASSWMKGGEQYF
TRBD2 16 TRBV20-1 CSARDFTSGNYNEQFF
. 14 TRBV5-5 CASSEREGNQPQHF
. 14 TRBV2 CASSEALRGFEQYF
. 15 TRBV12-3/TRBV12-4 CASSCRVNSGNTIYF
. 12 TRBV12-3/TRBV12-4 CASRLQAGELFF
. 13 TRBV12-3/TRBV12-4 CASQATSNQPQHF
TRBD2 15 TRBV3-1 CASTLSGGHTDTQYF
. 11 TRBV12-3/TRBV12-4 CASRIGNTIYF
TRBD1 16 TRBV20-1 CSASRSKGQGPWEQYF
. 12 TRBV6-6 CASRPPENIQYF
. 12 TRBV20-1 CSASGSDYGYTF
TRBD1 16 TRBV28 CASSAGGAVAKNIQYF
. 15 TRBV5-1 CASSTALSSYNEQFF
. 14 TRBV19 CASSIGPSRDTQYF
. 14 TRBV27 CASSSTGSQETQYF
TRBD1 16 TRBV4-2 CASSQDDRGRGDTIYF
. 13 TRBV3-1 CASSQVGWGEAFF
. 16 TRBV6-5 CASSYYGRGTNSPLHF
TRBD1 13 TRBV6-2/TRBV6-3 CAGRPGGFYEQYF
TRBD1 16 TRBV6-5 CASSYSRGQGAGGYTF
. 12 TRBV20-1 CSANRGAPEQFF